The rows below give T cell receptor beta chains drawn from one sample of a study of blood T cell repertoires in COVID-19. Libraries were prepared by immunoSEQ multiplex PCR; TCRdb keeps only in-frame clonotypes and omits some of them. The sample lists about 140,000 clones, 87% occurring once. The source material was PBMCs or T cells enriched from blood (not recorded which). The receptors stem from a man aged 60-69 years who had recovered from COVID-19. Each CDR3 is given without its conserved first and last residue. Each record gives: V gene, J gene, clone size, CDR3 protein. The size entry is marked missing in some rows and otherwise reads once, few, many or a size class.

TRBV28	TRBJ1-5	.	ASRTGEVQPQH
TRBV9	TRBJ2-1	.	ASSVGVGRGKGNEQF
TRBV9	TRBJ2-1	.	ASSALSGTSYNEQF
TRBV5-4	TRBJ1-2	once	ASSLVAHRVSGGANYGYT
TRBV7-2	TRBJ2-3	.	ASSKRGASTDTQY
TRBV27	TRBJ1-5	.	ARSRGGVRNQPQH
TRBV27	TRBJ2-7	few	ASSFGSKQY
TRBV30	TRBJ2-1	.	APVHQGPRVDAIYEQF
TRBV28	TRBJ2-1	.	ASSLLQGLEQF
TRBV25-1	TRBJ2-5	.	ASRQASGRQETQY
TRBV4-2	TRBJ1-4	.	ASSQDTGSEKLF
TRBV10-3	TRBJ1-1	.	AISAGQGVNTEAF
TRBV25-1	TRBJ1-4	.	ASSDASATNEKLF